The 28 T cell receptor beta chains given below trace back to one sample, sequenced in a study of T cells in Graves' hyperthyroidism and ophthalmopathy. RNA transcripts gave rise to amplified TCR beta CDR3 regions. Researchers ran a first-round RT-PCR on the TCR CDR3 using the HTBI primer set. One entry per CDR3 protein results from TCRdb running MiXCR on the multiplex PCR reads. The sample consists of approximately 610,000 distinct CDR3 sequences, 15% to 20% of them appearing once. The sequenced sample was blood. The receptors here all came from a woman aged 18-29 years with Graves' hyperthyroidism.

V and J are TRBV19 and TRBJ1-5, with D possibly being TRBD1 (5 bases). The CDR3 loop spans 16 amino acids. V was trimmed by 3 bases and J by 4 bases, leaving 16 bases between them. In germline, CDR1 is LNHDA, CDR2 SQIVND (reference sequence). The CDR3 here is CASSMTRPPGNQPQHF. CDR3 bases: TGTGCCAGTAGTATGACGAGGCCCCCAGGGAATCAGCCCCAGCATTTT.

This clonotype was seen at least ten times. V gene TRBV19 combines with J gene TRBJ1-2; maybe TRBD1 (6 bases). CDR1 LNHDA and CDR2 SQIVND come from the germline V gene (reference sequence). Trimming left V 6 bases short and J 7 bases short, with 18 bases between. The CDR3 has 14 amino acids. The CDR3 nucleotides are TGTGCCAGTAGCACGGCCGGGACAATGGCTGGCTACACCTTC. Protein sequence: CASSTAGTMAGYTF. The variable domain in full, completed from reference TRBV19 and TRBJ1-2, reads DGGITQSPKYLFRKEGQNVTLSCEQNLNHDAMYWYRQDPGQGLRLIYYSQIVNDFQKGDIAEGYSVSREKKESFPLTVTSAQKNPTAFYLCASSTAGTMAGYTFGSGTRLTVV.

The genes are TRBV7-9 and TRBJ2-6; D is possibly TRBD1 (5 bases). CDR3 length: 14 residues. Germline CDR1 is SEHNR and CDR2 is FQNEAQ (reference sequence). V lost 7 bases to trimming and J lost 3 bases, with 10 bases between them. CDR3 residues: CASNQGFGANVLTF. CDR3 bases: TGTGCCAGCAACCAGGGCTTTGGGGCCAACGTCCTGACTTTC.

V is TRBV18 and J is TRBJ2-1, with TRBD2 as a possible D gene (5 bases). The V gene's germline CDR1 is KGHSH and CDR2 LQKENI. CDR3 length: 15 amino acids. Trimming shortened V by 3 bases and J by 0 bases, and 9 bases separated the two germline ends. The CDR3 DNA is TGTGCCAGCTCACCTAGCGAGAGCTCCTACAATGAGCAGTTCTTC. This gives the protein CASSPSESSYNEQFF.

The CDR3, as DNA: TGTGCCAGCAGCCCCTCGGGGGGCCCCTCCGCAGATACGCAGTATTTT. This codes for CASSPSGGPSADTQYF. V usage is TRBV7-9 and J usage is TRBJ2-3; D might be TRBD2 (7 bases). CDR1 and CDR2 (germline): SEHNR, FQNEAQ (reference sequence). The CDR3 spans 16 residues. V was trimmed by 5 bases and J by 4 bases, leaving 19 bases between them.

This clonotype occurred once. A much larger clone sits a single nucleotide away, making a read error possible. This chain uses TRBV7-3 with TRBJ2-2; D is perhaps TRBD1 (6 bases). V was shortened by 6 bases and J by 0 bases, with 11 bases between the two germline ends. There are 15 residues in the CDR3. Looked up from germline, CDR1 is SGHTA and CDR2 is FQGTGA. The CDR3: CASRNRASNTGELFF. The CDR3 DNA reads TGTGCCAGCAGGAACAGGGCCTCGAACACCGGGGAGCTGTTTTTT. The variable domain in full, with the rest retrieved from reference TRBV7-3 and TRBJ2-2, is GAGVSQTPSNKVTEKGKYVELRCDPISGHTALYWYRQSLGQGPEFLIYFQGTGAADDSGLPNDRFFAVRPEGSVSTLKIQRTERGDSAVYLCASRNRASNTGELFFGEGSRLTVL.

This clonotype was recorded a few times. This chain connects TRBV5-6 to TRBJ1-2; tentative D call: TRBD1 (6 bases). Germline loops: CDR1 SGHDT, CDR2 YYEEEE. The V gene lost 5 bases and the J gene lost 8 bases, with 16 bases spanning the gap. The CDR3 has 13 residues. DNA of the CDR3: TGTGCCAGCAGACGCGTTTCAGGGGACGGCTACACCTTC. Protein product: CASRRVSGDGYTF.

This clonotype was observed at least ten times. The V gene is TRBV18, the J gene TRBJ1-2, with 7 nucleotides matching TRBD1. Looked up from germline, CDR1 is KGHSH and CDR2 is LQKENI. The CDR3 length is 14 residues. V was pared by 4 bases and J by 5 bases, with 7 bases of the junction left unmatched. CDR3 sequence: CASSLGDSAYGYTF. DNA of the CDR3: TGTGCCAGCTCACTAGGGGACAGCGCATATGGCTACACCTTC.

This chain joins TRBV11-2 and TRBJ2-7; the D gene is possibly TRBD1 (6 bases). V dropped 2 bases and J dropped 6 bases, with 11 bases sitting between them. There are 13 residues in the CDR3. In germline, CDR1 is SGHAT, CDR2 FQNNGV. This chain's CDR3 is CASSLTDSPEQYF. In nucleotides, the CDR3 is TGTGCCAGCAGCTTAACGGACAGTCCCGAGCAGTACTTC.

The CDR3 nucleotides read TGTGCCAGCAGTGAAGAGGTAGGGTACAATCAGCCCCAGCATTTT. Translated: CASSEEVGYNQPQHF. J is TRBJ1-5 and V is TRBV2; D gene ambiguous. V shed 1 base and J shed 3 bases, with 10 bases lying between them. The germline V gene encodes CDR1 SNHLY and CDR2 FYNNEI. The CDR3 extends over 15 amino acids.

This clonotype was seen more than once but under ten times. CDR3 protein: CASSSYGGQGHEQYF. In DNA form, the CDR3 reads TGTGCCAGCAGCTCATATGGGGGACAGGGGCACGAGCAGTACTTC. The rearrangement links TRBV7-9 to TRBJ2-7, with 10 bases identical to TRBD1. Trimming took 4 bases from V and 5 from J; bases not matched to a gene: 8. The CDR3 has 15 residues. Per germline, CDR1 SEHNR and CDR2 FQNEAQ (reference sequence).

J is TRBJ2-1 and V is TRBV20-1, with 7 bases aligning to TRBD1. Germline assignment: CDR1 DFQATT and CDR2 SNEGSKA (reference sequence). The CDR3 sequence is 14 residues long. Trimming took 4 bases from V and 3 from J; bases not matched to a gene: 6. CDR3 region: CSANSNRGYNEQFF. The CDR3 DNA reads as TGCAGTGCTAATTCCAACAGGGGCTACAATGAGCAGTTCTTC.

V usage is TRBV6-4 and J usage is TRBJ2-3; D uncertain. The germline V gene encodes CDR1 MRHNA and CDR2 SNTAGT. Trimming left V 3 bases short and J 0 bases short, with 10 bases between. The CDR3 length is 15 residues. The CDR3 is CASSEVEASTDTQYF. The CDR3 coding sequence is TGTGCCAGCAGTGAGGTAGAGGCAAGCACAGATACGCAGTATTTT.

The rearrangement links TRBV7-9 to TRBJ1-4; TRBD1 might be the D (6 bases). Between the trimmed V and J ends, which lost 1 base and 8 bases, there was a span of 17 bases. Germline CDR1 is SEHNR and CDR2 is FQNEAQ (reference sequence). This CDR3 has 16 residues. In DNA, the CDR3 is TGTGCCAGCAGCTTAGGCGGGGCAGGGGCAGGAGAAAAACTGTTTTTT. Protein: CASSLGGAGAGEKLFF.

The chain links TRBV27 to TRBJ2-2, with TRBD2 identical over 9 bases. This CDR3 contains 16 residues. CDR1 MNHEY and CDR2 SMNVEV come from the germline V gene (reference sequence). Trimming at V came to 3 bases and at J to 1 base, leaving 3 bases not matched to a gene. CDR3 in DNA: TGTGCCAGCAGTTTTTTGCGGGGGGGGAACACCGGGGAGCTGTTTTTT. Its translation is CASSFLRGGNTGELFF.

This clonotype has ten or more counts. The chain combines TRBV6-1 with TRBJ2-7, with 9 bases that match TRBD1. The CDR3 loop spans 16 amino acids. With V trimmed by 10 bases and J by 0 bases, 13 bases remained unmatched. Germline assignment: CDR1 MNHNS and CDR2 SASEGT. In nucleotides, the CDR3 is TGTGCCACCAGGCGGGTCGGACAGGGGAGCTCCTACGAGCAGTACTTC. The encoded protein is CATRRVGQGSSYEQYF.

The rearrangement joins TRBV25-1 to TRBJ2-2, with 9 positions matching TRBD1. Losses at the gene ends were 3 bases for V and 5 bases for J; bases not matched to a gene: 10. Germline-derived CDR1 and CDR2 are MGHDK and SYGVNS. The CDR3 totals 17 residues. The CDR3 region is CASSDGQDRGGTGELFF. The CDR3 nucleotides read TGTGCCAGCAGTGATGGCCAGGACAGGGGAGGGACCGGGGAGCTGTTTTTT.

A single count supports this clonotype. This may stem from a read error, because a much larger clone lies one nucleotide away. The chain employs TRBV19 and TRBJ1-1; maybe TRBD1 (6 bases). CDR1 LNHDA and CDR2 SQIVND come from the germline V gene (reference sequence). Trimming removed 0 bases at V and 3 bases at J, with 8 bases between. This CDR3 spans 14 amino acids. CDR3 DNA sequence: TGTGCCAGTAGTATAGACCGACAGGACACTGAAGCTTTCTTT. This translates into CASSIDRQDTEAFF.

This clonotype was seen repeatedly, ten times or more. The chain combines TRBV11-2 with TRBJ2-5, with 12 bases fitting TRBD2. Germline V CDR1 and CDR2: SGHAT, FQNNGV. With 6 bases clipped from V and 12 bases from J, the junction kept 14 bases outside the gene matches. CDR3 length: 15 amino acids. CDR3: CASSSAGTSGSKEYF. DNA for the CDR3: TGTGCCAGCAGTAGCGCCGGGACTAGCGGGTCCAAAGAGTACTTC.

This clonotype has a count of ten or more. The rearrangement joins TRBV6-1 to TRBJ1-1; possible D gene TRBD1, 5 bases. Trimming removed 3 bases at V and 3 bases at J, with 20 bases between. The CDR3 is made up of 17 amino acids. Germline CDR1 MNHNS, CDR2 SASEGT. CDR3 sequence reads: CASSDGQGGILDTEAFF. Here the CDR3 DNA reads TGTGCCAGCAGTGATGGGCAGGGCGGAATCCTGGACACTGAAGCTTTCTTT.

This clonotype was detected only a few times. The V and J genes are TRBV12-3 or TRBV12-4 and TRBJ1-2, with TRBD1 identical over 8 bases. Trimming cost V 9 bases and J 2 bases; bases outside gene matches: 5. CDR3 length: 13 amino acids. The CDR3: CASAGGANYGYTF. The CDR3 DNA sequence: TGTGCCAGTGCAGGGGGCGCAAACTATGGCTACACCTTC.

This clonotype has a count of ten or more. This rearrangement joins TRBV6-1 to TRBJ2-3, with a possible D match to TRBD2 (5 bases). This CDR3 spans 15 amino acids. With 4 bases removed from V and 2 bases from J, the gap between germline ends came to 13 bases. CDR1 and CDR2 (germline): MNHNS, SASEGT. Here the CDR3 DNA reads TGTGCCAGCAGTGTGTTGGACGGGATCACAGATACGCAGTATTTT. Translating it yields CASSVLDGITDTQYF.

The J gene is TRBJ2-7, the V gene TRBV3-1; 8 nucleotides line up with TRBD2. V gave up 6 bases and J gave up 1 base; unmatched junction bases: 2. The germline CDR1 and CDR2 sequences are LGHDT and YNNKEL (reference sequence). The CDR3 loop spans 13 amino acids. CDR3 in amino acids: CASRTGGSYEQYF. The CDR3 DNA reads TGTGCCAGCAGAACGGGGGGGTCCTACGAGCAGTACTTC.

This clonotype was detected many times. This chain links TRBV3-1 with TRBJ1-1; D is undetermined. CDR3 length: 14 residues. CDR1 and CDR2 (germline): LGHDT, YNNKEL (reference sequence). V was clipped by 0 bases and J by 4 bases, with 9 bases between them. CDR3: CASSQESSPTEAFF. As DNA, the CDR3 is TGTGCCAGCAGCCAAGAAAGTTCCCCCACTGAAGCTTTCTTT.

This clonotype was picked up many times. The CDR3 loop reads CASSLPLEGKFPDTQYF. DNA for the CDR3: TGTGCCAGCAGCTTACCGCTCGAGGGGAAGTTTCCAGATACGCAGTATTTT. The chain carries TRBV7-9 and TRBJ2-3; TRBD1 or TRBD2 may be the D gene (5 bases each). Germline-derived CDR1 and CDR2 are SEHNR and FQNEAQ (reference sequence). The length of the CDR3 is 17 residues. Trimming left V 2 bases short and J 4 bases short, with 19 bases between.

This clonotype appeared a few times. The rearrangement links TRBV6-5 to TRBJ1-5; maybe TRBD1 (6 bases). This CDR3 region has 16 residues. CDR1 is MNHEY, CDR2 SVGAGI, per germline. V lost 7 bases to trimming and J lost 4 bases, with 20 bases between them. CDR3 sequence: CASTNGRNRVNQPQHF. The CDR3 DNA sequence: TGTGCCAGCACCAACGGTCGAAACAGGGTTAATCAGCCCCAGCATTTT.

The chain is built from TRBV18 and TRBJ1-3, with 10 nucleotides matching TRBD1. This CDR3 has 16 residues. Germline V gives CDR1 KGHSH, CDR2 LQKENI. The ends lost 0 bases at V and 2 bases at J; junction bases unmatched: 1. DNA of the CDR3: TGTGCCAGCTCACCACCTGACAGGGGGCCTGGAAACACCATATATTTT. It encodes CASSPPDRGPGNTIYF.

This clonotype was seen repeatedly, ten times or more. The chain carries TRBV3-1 and TRBJ1-1; 7 bases are a match to TRBD1. Germline loops: CDR1 LGHDT, CDR2 YNNKEL (reference sequence). V shed 0 bases, J shed 6 bases, and the junction held 7 bases outside the gene matches. CDR3 length: 15 amino acids. The CDR3 protein is CASSQDGRGWSEAFF. The CDR3 bases are TGTGCCAGCAGCCAAGATGGCAGGGGGTGGTCTGAAGCTTTCTTT.